This T cell receptor (beta chain) was recovered during a study of blood T cell repertoires in COVID-19 (dated by TCRdb to 2020 to 2022). Looking at the study overall: The collaborator samples originated in the United States, Italy and Spain and spanned the acute and convalescent phases of COVID-19. The dataset comprised deeply sampled blood TCRbeta repertoires from subjects exposed to, actively infected with, or recovered from COVID-19. The repertoires were released in a freely available public database intended as a resource for research on the immune response to SARS-CoV-2. The samples were drawn from two sources: the first 160 participants of the ongoing ImmuneRACE study, and 1,000 to 1,500 subjects contributed by 6 global collaborators. Where available, HLA class I and class II types were obtained from metadata supplied by the sample provider rather than from assay-based typing. The prospective study material was composed of cDNA or gDNA derived from T cells, B-cell-depleted T cells, or PBMCs. The sample metadata nearly always contained a de-identified subject ID, COVID-19 status, age in years and sex.

Overall results and qualifications from the work: The amount of clinical and demographic metadata varied by source and participant and was provided uncurated.

On this clone: Which antigen it targets is not known. Qualities for individual bases were not recorded, and no much larger clone is one base off.

The immunoSEQ Assay, a bias-controlled multiplex PCR, was used to amplify TCRbeta CDR3 regions from genomic DNA. Turning to the authors' computational methods: Nucleated cell counts per sample were estimated from amplification of reference gene primers within the assay. To quantify the absolute abundance of each unique TCRbeta CDR3 rearrangement, sequence reads were collapsed and filtered. For each sample, productive Simpson clonality was calculated as the square root of Simpson's diversity index over productive rearrangements. TCRdb holds this immuneACCESS table with in-frame rearrangements only. Some clones are missing; in checked studies, unresolved V genes explain under half, and the rest has no known cause. For V, J and clone size, that table is used; D and trimming come from the DNA. For this sample the table gives 160,000 or so clones, of which just under 80% were detected only once. More than 11% of the sample is taken by the ten largest.

Whole blood was collected in K2EDTA tubes by collaborating institutions according to the institutions' own protocols. For TCRbeta analysis, collaborators shipped samples in one of three forms: frozen whole blood, isolated PBMCs, or DNA extracted from either of those sample types. This TCR derives from an elderly woman with acute or convalescent COVID-19. The sequencing sample was made of peripheral blood.

Here the CDR3 is given as CASSRGQRNTGELFF. The nucleotide sequence reads TGCGCCAGCAGCCGTGGACAGAGGAACACCGGGGAGCTGTTTTTT. The V and J segments used are TRBV4-1 and TRBJ2-2; a tentative D call is TRBD1 (6 bases match). Per the germline V gene, MGHRA is the CDR1 and YSYEKL is the CDR2. The CDR3 runs 15 amino acids, cysteine and phenylalanine included. CDR3 DNA is the only sequence kept; it has 45 bases, read in frame from the first base. The junction shows trimming of 4 bases on V and 1 base on J, plus 10 bases between the germline ends.